The TCR beta chain described here comes from a study of Graves' ophthalmopathy and Graves' hyperthyroidism. Whole-study results and caveats: The model predicted ophthalmopathy progression with roughly 70% sensitivity and approximately 72% specificity.

Certain patients, namely those with other autoimmune diseases, uncontrolled infections, pregnancy or lactation, were excluded. Per germline, CDR1 SEHNR and CDR2 FQNEAQ (reference sequence). The CDR3 runs 15 residues. With 2 bases clipped from V and 5 bases from J, the junction kept 5 bases outside the gene matches. Investigators amplified TCR beta CDR3 regions from RNA transcripts. First-round RT-PCR relied on HTBI primers, and a second-round multiplex PCR came next. TCRdb itself ran the multiplex PCR reads through MiXCR, one entry per CDR3 protein. The sample has hundreds of thousands of distinct CDR3 sequences; about 40% are singletons. As regards this clonotype: Its antigen is not identified.

The receptor comes from an adult man with Graves' ophthalmopathy. This rearrangement joins TRBV7-9 to TRBJ2-7; 11 nucleotides agree with TRBD1. Specimen: peripheral blood. The CDR3 loop reads CASSLRTGGPHEQYF. The CDR3 nucleotides are TGTGCCAGCAGCTTAAGGACAGGGGGCCCTCACGAGCAGTACTTC.